Presented here are 9 T cell receptor beta chains from one specimen sequenced in a study of metastatic and nonmetastatic thyroid tumors. Each patient came to thyroid surgery without any prior treatment (of any kind). TCRdb ran MiXCR on the PCR reads. The table has over 15,000 clones, 21% seen once. Sequencing was done on a sample of tumor tissue. The receptors stem from a female donor with papillary thyroid cancer or a benign thyroid nodule (not recorded which). Some clones in this sample may be carry-over from other donors' samples.

This clone showed up many times. The rearrangement joins TRBV2 to TRBJ2-5; 8 positions agree with TRBD1. The CDR3 loop spans 14 amino acids. In germline, CDR1 is SNHLY, CDR2 FYNNEI. J gave up 4 bases and V 5 bases, and 6 bases lay outside the gene matches. The CDR3 reads CASSQRTGRETQYF. The DNA of the CDR3 is TGTGCCAGCAGTCAGAGGACAGGGCGAGAGACCCAGTACTTC.

The chain couples TRBV20-1 to TRBJ1-1; D remains unclear. V was shortened by 2 bases and J by 2 bases, with 6 bases between the two germline ends. The CDR3 contains 12 residues. Germline V gene lookup returns CDR1 DFQATT and CDR2 SNEGSKA (reference sequence). CDR3: CSARPHNTEAFF. In DNA form, the CDR3 reads TGCAGTGCTAGACCCCATAACACTGAAGCTTTCTTT.

The table lists this clone with many counts. The chain uses TRBV30 and TRBJ1-1, with D maybe TRBD1 (5 bases). CDR1 is GTSNPN, CDR2 SVGIG, per germline (reference sequence). The CDR3 runs to 13 residues. Trimming cost V 3 bases and J 11 bases, with 19 bases left between them. Here the CDR3 reads CAWRGRDSRWAFF. The CDR3 DNA follows: TGTGCCTGGAGGGGCCGGGACTCTAGATGGGCTTTCTTT.

In this sample, this clone turned up a few times. The CDR3 sequence: CASSLWRGETQYF. In DNA, the CDR3 is TGTGCCAGCAGTTTATGGCGAGGAGAGACCCAGTACTTC. The chain is built from TRBV27 and TRBJ2-5; D gene unclear. The germline gives CDR1 MNHEY, CDR2 SMNVEV (reference sequence). The CDR3 consists of 13 residues. V was pared by 1 base and J by 4 bases, with 7 bases between.

The gene calls are TRBV30 and TRBJ1-1, with D possibly TRBD1 on 5 matching bases. The V gene lost 0 bases and the J gene lost 8 bases, with 10 bases spanning the gap. The CDR3 length is 12 residues. Germline V gene data show CDR1 as GTSNPN and CDR2 as SVGIG (reference sequence). CDR3 DNA: TGTGCCTGGAGTGTACTGACAGTAGAAGCTTTCTTT. This sequence encodes CAWSVLTVEAFF.

The chain combines TRBV11-1 with TRBJ2-2; 14 bases are shared with TRBD2. Germline V gene sequence: CDR1 SGHAT, CDR2 FQDESV (reference sequence). The CDR3 runs to 16 residues. V shed 5 bases, J shed 7 bases, and the junction held 6 bases outside the gene matches. The CDR3 DNA reads TGTGCCAGCAGCCCCCCGGGACTAGCGGGAGTCGGGGAGCTGTTTTTT. Its protein product is CASSPPGLAGVGELFF.

This clone was seen a few times. It is likely a read error, because the conserved phenylalanine at the end of the CDR3 is missing. This chain uses TRBV10-3 with TRBJ1-1; maybe TRBD1 (5 bases). Per the germline V gene, CDR1 is ENHRY and CDR2 is SYGVKD. The CDR3 is 14 amino acids. CDR3 residues: CTISEPRERTEAFL. CDR3 nucleotides: TGTACCATCAGTGAGCCCAGGGAGCGCACTGAAGCTTTCCTT.

This clone was seen a handful of times. The chain has TRBV10-3 and TRBJ2-2; 15 positions match TRBD2. Germline assignment: CDR1 ENHRY and CDR2 SYGVKD. This CDR3 contains 17 residues. V was pared by 10 bases and J by 0 bases, with 6 bases of the junction left unmatched. CDR3 nucleotide sequence: TGTGCCACAGGGGGACTAGCGGGAGGAGCGAACACCGGGGAGCTGTTTTTT. This sequence encodes CATGGLAGGANTGELFF.

This clone was counted many times. The rearrangement links TRBV27 to TRBJ2-5; TRBD2 matches at 9 bases. CDR3 size: 14 residues. The germline gives CDR1 MNHEY, CDR2 SMNVEV (reference sequence). V lost 4 bases, J lost 6 bases, and 6 bases stayed unmatched. This chain's CDR3 is CASSYAGGRQTQYF. In nucleotides, the CDR3 is TGTGCCAGCAGTTATGCGGGAGGGCGGCAGACCCAGTACTTC.